Following are 5 T cell receptor beta chains from one sample sequenced in a study of blood T cell repertoires in COVID-19. The table came from immunoSEQ multiplex PCR; TCRdb's copy has only in-frame clones and leaves some out. The sample lists roughly 100,000 clones; 80% were seen once. Material for sequencing was peripheral blood. These TCRs come from a human donor in a cohort sampled during active COVID-19.

The rearrangement links TRBV3-1 (or the pseudogene TRBV3-2) to TRBJ2-1; D uncertain. Trimming removed 6 bases from V and 1 base from J, with 10 bases in between. Germline CDR1 is LGHDT and CDR2 is YNNKEL (reference sequence). The CDR3 contains 14 residues. This chain's CDR3 is CASSPHGSYNEQFF. CDR3 DNA sequence: TGTGCCAGCAGTCCCCACGGGTCCTACAATGAGCAGTTCTTC.

This clone is a singleton in its sample. The rearrangement joins TRBV27 to TRBJ2-7, with a tentative D call TRBD1 (5 bases). V lost 5 bases and J 2 bases, leaving 10 bases between the germline ends. The CDR3 sequence is 13 residues long. Germline CDR1 and CDR2: MNHEY and SMNVEV (reference sequence). CDR3 amino acids: CASSPTGPYEQYF. Written as DNA, the CDR3 is TGTGCCAGCAGTCCCACAGGTCCCTACGAGCAGTACTTC.

This clone was seen a handful of times. V is TRBV19 and J is TRBJ2-5; D perhaps matches TRBD1 (6 bases). The V and J ends lost 8 bases and 2 bases respectively, with 12 bases between them. The CDR3 runs to 13 residues. Germline lookup yields CDR1 LNHDA and CDR2 SQIVND (reference sequence). The CDR3 bases are TGTGCCAGTGGACAGCCTCCTCAAGAGACCCAGTACTTC. It specifies CASGQPPQETQYF.

The chain employs TRBV5-4 and TRBJ2-7, with 7 bases fitting TRBD2. The CDR3 runs 16 residues. J was trimmed by 5 bases and V by 0 bases; bases with no gene match: 11. The V gene's germline CDR1 is SGHNT and CDR2 YYREEE (reference sequence). The CDR3 is CASSLALSGGRHEQYF. CDR3 nucleotides: TGTGCCAGCAGCTTGGCATTGTCGGGAGGCCGTCACGAGCAGTACTTC.

CDR3 DNA: TGTGCCAGCAGCCCCGGACTAGCAGACAATGAGCAGTTCTTC. Translated, it gives CASSPGLADNEQFF. V gene TRBV11-2 combines with J gene TRBJ2-1; TRBD2 aligns across 8 bases. There are 14 residues in the CDR3. Germline V gene data show CDR1 as SGHAT and CDR2 as FQNNGV. With 5 bases clipped from V and 5 bases from J, the junction kept 5 bases outside the gene matches.